The 26 T cell receptor beta chains below were found in one sample sequenced in a study of T cells in women clearing cervical HPV infection. TCRdb's copy holds only in-frame clones and misses some; the assay was immunoSEQ multiplex PCR. The sample table sets out about 32,000 clones. Material: blood buffy coat. The receptors derive from a woman aged 18-70 years with a cervical HPV16 infection that either progressed to CIN3+ or cleared (not recorded which).

Turning to this clone: The CDR3 end is not reached by the read, which stops 3 residues before it; the germline J gene fills it in. V gene TRBV18 combines with J gene TRBJ2-7; a possible D gene is TRBD1 (6 bases). The V gene lost 4 bases and the J gene lost 2 bases, with 6 bases spanning the gap. There are 12 residues in the CDR3. CDR1 is KGHSH, CDR2 LQKENI, per germline. Here the CDR3 reads CASSQGAYEQYF. Incomplete CDR3 DNA: TGTGCCAGCTCACAGGGGGCCTACGAG.

With respect to this clone: The read ends 3 residues early relative to the CDR3; the germline J gene fills the gap. The chain links TRBV12-5 to TRBJ2-2; 9 bases map to TRBD1. Trimming cost V 5 bases and J 4 bases; bases outside gene matches: 8. The CDR3 runs 16 residues. Germline assignment: CDR1 LGHNT and CDR2 FRNRAP. The CDR3 bases that were read are TGTGCTAGTGGTGGAAACAGGGGGCCGGGCACCGGGGAG. Amino acids: CASGGNRGPGTGE. From start to end, the CDR3 is CASGGNRGPGTGELFF.

About this clone itself: The read ends 3 residues early relative to the CDR3; the germline J gene fills the gap. J is TRBJ2-5 and V is TRBV10-3; TRBD1 might be the D (6 bases). Germline assignment: CDR1 ENHRY and CDR2 SYGVKD. The CDR3 covers 13 residues. Trimming removed 4 bases at V and 3 bases at J, with 9 bases between. Partial CDR3 DNA: TGTGCCATCAGTGCAGGGGACAAAGAGACC. Translated, it gives CAISAGDKET. In full, the CDR3 reads CAISAGDKETQYF.

Note on this clone: The read comes to an end 3 residues before the CDR3 does, leaving the germline J gene to fill in the end. This chain connects TRBV11-2 to TRBJ2-1; the D gene is possibly TRBD1 (6 bases). The CDR3 sequence is 15 residues long. CDR1 and CDR2 from the germline V gene are SGHAT and FQNNGV. V shed 5 bases and J shed 6 bases, with 17 bases lying between them. The sequenced part of the CDR3 DNA is TGTGCCAGCAGCCTCGAGGGGGACCCGGGCAATGAG. Translation: CASSLEGDPGNE. The whole CDR3 sequence is CASSLEGDPGNEQFF.

Details on this clone: The read finishes 3 residues shy of the CDR3 end, and the germline J gene is used to complete it. The chain is built from TRBV20-1 and TRBJ2-1, with 8 bases that match TRBD2. With V trimmed by 5 bases and J by 4 bases, 7 bases remained unmatched. The V gene's germline CDR1 is DFQATT and CDR2 SNEGSKA (reference sequence). The CDR3 is 14 residues long. The sequenced part of the CDR3 DNA is TGCAGTGCTGGGACTAGGAATCGTTACAATGAG. Its protein is CSAGTRNRYNE. The whole CDR3 protein reads CSAGTRNRYNEQFF.

As concerns this clone: Distinct nucleotide sequences in the sample also encode this CDR3. Partial CDR3 DNA: TGTGCCAGCAGCATTCAGGGGGGTTCCGGAAACACC. It specifies CASSIQGGSGNT. The CDR3, in full, reads CASSIQGGSGNTIYF. V gene TRBV11-2 combines with J gene TRBJ1-3, with 7 bases that match TRBD1. Read coverage stops 3 residues before the CDR3 terminus; the germline J gene supplies the remainder. The CDR3 covers 15 residues. Germline V gene data show CDR1 as SGHAT and CDR2 as FQNNGV. V was clipped by 5 bases and J by 4 bases; unmatched bases: 8.

In regard to this clone: The read ends 3 residues shy of where the CDR3 ends; the end is completed using the germline J gene. The rearrangement links TRBV19 to TRBJ1-4; D unclear. V lost 1 base to trimming and J lost 4 bases, with 4 bases between them. Germline loops: CDR1 LNHDA, CDR2 SQIVND (reference sequence). The CDR3 has 13 residues. CDR3 protein: CASSIAVNEKLFF. The covered CDR3 bases are TGTGCCAGTAGTATAGCAGTTAATGAAAAA.

To note about this clone: With the read ending 3 residues before the CDR3 end, the germline J gene is used to fill in that end. This chain joins TRBV5-6 and TRBJ2-5; D is undetermined. Germline-derived CDR1 and CDR2 are SGHDT and YYEEEE. The V end lost 0 bases, the J end lost 4 bases, and 4 bases lay between the germline ends. This CDR3 is built from 12 residues. The chain's CDR3 is CASSLDGETQYF. The sequenced CDR3 bases are TGTGCCAGCAGCTTGGACGGAGAGACC.

As concerns this clone: The read gets to within 3 residues of the CDR3 end, and the germline J gene fills in the rest. V is TRBV19 and J is TRBJ1-5; 8 bases line up with TRBD1. J lost 6 bases, V lost 5 bases, and 9 bases had no gene match. The germline V gene has CDR1 LNHDA and CDR2 SQIVND (reference sequence). The CDR3 runs 15 residues. Partial CDR3 DNA: TGTGCCAGTAGTCCCCAGGGGGCTGCCTTTCAGCCC. Its protein product is CASSPQGAAFQP. The whole CDR3 is CASSPQGAAFQPQHF.

About this clone itself: The junction departs from the called germline gene at one end, perhaps through a read error. The CDR3 end lies 3 residues beyond the end of the read and is filled in from the germline J gene. Different DNA sequences within this sample yield the same CDR3. This rearrangement joins TRBV30 to TRBJ1-3; tentatively, D is TRBD1 (5 bases). The germline CDR1 and CDR2 sequences are GTSNPN and SVGIG (reference sequence). The CDR3 has 15 residues. CDR3 protein: CACTKDSFSGNTIYF. The CDR3 DNA, read in part, is TGTGCCTGCACCAAAGACAGCTTCTCTGGAAACACG.

Notes on this clone: The CDR3 goes on 3 residues after the read ends, and that part is filled in from the germline J gene. The rearrangement links TRBV30 to TRBJ2-3; the D gene is possibly TRBD2 (6 bases). From germline, CDR1 is GTSNPN and CDR2 SVGIG (reference sequence). This CDR3 region has 14 residues. The sequenced CDR3 bases are TGTGCCTGGAGTGTGGGTAGCGGACAAGAGACG. It translates to CAWSVGSGQET. The CDR3 in full is CAWSVGSGQETQYF.

With regard to this clone: The DNA ends 3 residues before the CDR3 does, and the rest of the CDR3 is filled in from the germline J gene. V gene TRBV19 combines with J gene TRBJ1-6, with 7 bases matching TRBD1. There are 14 residues in the CDR3. Per the germline V gene, CDR1 is LNHDA and CDR2 is SQIVND (reference sequence). The J segment lost 6 bases and the V segment lost 5 bases, leaving 4 bases of the junction unmatched. The CDR3 sequence: CASSGGQVNSPLHF. The sequenced part of the CDR3 DNA is TGTGCCAGTAGTGGAGGACAGGTTAATTCACCC.

To note about this clone: The sequence runs out 3 residues before the end of the CDR3; the remainder is reconstructed from the germline J gene. The rearrangement joins TRBV7-8 to TRBJ1-1; D is unresolved. The CDR3 extends over 13 amino acids. Germline assignment: CDR1 SGHVS and CDR2 FQNEAQ. Trimming removed 2 bases from V and 4 bases from J, with 8 bases in between. CDR3 loop: CASSLRVGTEAFF. The CDR3 bases that were read are TGTGCCAGCAGCTTAAGGGTGGGCACTGAA.

For this clone: The read finishes 3 residues shy of the CDR3 end, and the germline J gene is used to complete it. The V and J genes are TRBV20-1 and TRBJ2-5; TRBD2 might be the D (5 bases). V shed 6 bases and J shed 4 bases, with 9 bases lying between them. This CDR3 has 11 amino acids. Germline V gives CDR1 DFQATT, CDR2 SNEGSKA (reference sequence). Incomplete CDR3 DNA: TGCAGTGCGACTATGGGAGAGACC. It yields the protein CSATMGET. In full, the CDR3 reads CSATMGETQYF.

A note on this clone: From the germline J gene comes the end of the CDR3, since the read stops 3 residues before it. V usage is TRBV6-2 or TRBV6-3 and J usage is TRBJ1-1, with D tentatively TRBD1 (5 bases). V dropped 6 bases and J dropped 5 bases, with 13 bases sitting between them. The CDR3 contains 13 residues. Germline values: CDR1 MNHEY, CDR2 SVGEGT. The CDR3 sequence: CASSPGGWTEAFF. The covered CDR3 bases are TGTGCCAGCAGCCCCGGGGGGTGGACTGAA.

This clone shows up as large by frequency. Sequencing ends 3 residues short of the CDR3 end; the germline J gene provides the rest. This chain links TRBV14 with TRBJ2-7; no clear D. CDR3 length: 12 amino acids. The germline CDR1 and CDR2 sequences are SGHDN and FVKESK. V lost 0 bases, J lost 4 bases, and 4 bases lay in between. This chain's CDR3 is CASSQDRYEQYF. The sequenced part of the CDR3 DNA is TGTGCCAGCAGCCAAGATCGGTACGAG.

Worth noting for this clone: Sequencing ends 3 residues short of the CDR3 end; the germline J gene provides the rest. This sequence joins TRBV18 and TRBJ2-4; D perhaps matches TRBD2 (6 bases). Germline-derived CDR1 and CDR2 are KGHSH and LQKENI. This CDR3 region has 12 residues. The chain's CDR3 is CASSAWGDGQYF. The covered CDR3 bases are TGTGCCAGCTCAGCTTGGGGGGACGGT.

For this clone: The CDR3 goes on 3 residues after the read ends, and that part is filled in from the germline J gene. V is TRBV19 and J is TRBJ2-2; 13 bases are shared with TRBD2. V gave up 5 bases and J gave up 8 bases; unmatched junction bases: 8. CDR3 length: 16 amino acids. From germline, CDR1 is LNHDA and CDR2 SQIVND (reference sequence). The part of the CDR3 DNA that was read is TGTGCCAGTAGTTTTCCGACTAGCGGGGGGTCAGGGGAG. This codes for CASSFPTSGGSGE. The entire CDR3 reads CASSFPTSGGSGELFF.

Points on this clone: Coverage ceases 3 residues before the CDR3 finishes, and the germline J gene fills in the end. The chain couples TRBV7-2 to TRBJ2-2, with 9 nucleotides matching TRBD1. Looked up from germline, CDR1 is SGHTA and CDR2 is FQGNSA. The CDR3 covers 15 residues. CDR3 region: CASIPTGGVNSPLFF. The CDR3 bases that were read are TGTGCCAGCATCCCTACAGGGGGCGTAAATTCACCG.

CDR3 loop: CAISDGTSVQETQYF. The sequenced CDR3 bases are TGTGCCATCAGTGATGGGACTAGCGTCCAAGAGACC. V usage is TRBV10-3 and J usage is TRBJ2-5; 10 nucleotides match TRBD2. The read stops 3 residues short of the end of the CDR3; the missing end is completed from the germline J gene. Germline CDR1 ENHRY, CDR2 SYGVKD. The CDR3 runs to 15 residues. The junction had 2 bases not matched to a gene; V was cut back by 3 bases and J by 1 base.

For this clone: The read terminates 3 residues before the CDR3 end, so the remaining end is supplied by the germline J gene. The chain carries TRBV14 and TRBJ1-2; D not certain. Germline CDR1 reads SGHDN; CDR2 reads FVKESK. The CDR3 is 17 amino acids. CDR3 sequence: CASSRGLAGVGTDTYTF. The CDR3 DNA, read in part, is TGTGCCAGCAGCCGAGGACTAGCGGGAGTAGGCACAGATACC.

Note on this clone: From the germline J gene comes the end of the CDR3, since the read stops 3 residues before it. The rearrangement joins TRBV2 to TRBJ1-1; a possible D gene is TRBD1 (6 bases). Germline V gene data show CDR1 as SNHLY and CDR2 as FYNNEI. Trimming shortened V by 7 bases and J by 0 bases, and 9 bases separated the two germline ends. The CDR3 is 13 residues long. The sequenced part of the CDR3 DNA is TGTGCCAGCACTAGACAGGTGAACACTGAA. Its translation: CASTRQVNTE. The entire CDR3 reads CASTRQVNTEAFF.

For this clone: Sequencing ends 3 residues short of the CDR3 end; the germline J gene provides the rest. The V call is TRBV19, the J call TRBJ1-5; perhaps TRBD1 as D (6 bases). CDR3 length: 14 residues. Trimming cost V 11 bases and J 3 bases, with 17 bases left between them. CDR1 is LNHDA, CDR2 SQIVND, per germline (reference sequence). The CDR3 spells CAGGAWTVNQPQHF. The CDR3 DNA, read in part, is TGTGCCGGAGGGGCCTGGACAGTCAATCAGCCC.

Notes on this clone: The missing CDR3 end, 3 residues past where the read stops, is filled in from the germline J gene. The V and J genes are TRBV5-1 and TRBJ1-1; D unresolved. V was pared by 2 bases and J by 1 base, with 6 bases between. There are 13 residues in the CDR3. CDR1 SGHRS and CDR2 YFSETQ come from the germline V gene. The CDR3 is CASSFRGNTEAFF. The DNA read from the CDR3 is TGCGCCAGCAGCTTCCGGGGGAACACTGAA.

In regard to this clone: The read is 3 residues too short to cover the CDR3 end, so that end is filled in from the germline J gene. The V and J genes are TRBV5-5 and TRBJ2-3; TRBD1 is a possible D gene (5 bases). The CDR3 runs to 13 residues. CDR1 and CDR2 from the germline V gene are SGHKS and YYEKEE (reference sequence). The sequenced CDR3 bases are TGTGCCAGCAGCTTGACAGGTATTGAGACG. This gives the protein CASSLTGIET. The full-length CDR3 reads as CASSLTGIETQYF.

Remarks on this clone: The missing CDR3 end, 3 residues past where the read stops, is filled in from the germline J gene. This chain uses TRBV14 with TRBJ2-1; 11 positions match TRBD2. Germline V gene lookup returns CDR1 SGHDN and CDR2 FVKESK. There are 16 residues in the CDR3. Trimming removed 0 bases from V and 5 bases from J; junction bases left unmatched: 3. The chain's CDR3 is CASSQDLAGGHNEQFF. The DNA read from the CDR3 is TGTGCCAGCAGCCAAGATCTAGCGGGAGGCCACAATGAG.